The entry that follows covers one T cell receptor beta chain sequence. Its antigen is currently unknown. Two nested PCRs, of around 15 and 10 cycles, processed TCRalpha and TCRbeta cDNA. One entry per CDR3 protein, without DNA, is what TCRdb gives after re-calling the 5' RACE reads. This sample's table has more than 300,000 distinct CDR3 sequences. The data were taken from a study of monozygotic twins with inflammatory bowel disease. Study results and caveats: IBD patients shared fewer clonotypes with others than healthy twins, especially with disease activity.

The template was total RNA from whole blood, with no T cell sorting. Germline CDR1 and CDR2: SGHDT and YYEEEE. CDR3 length: 13 residues. The TCR comes from a human donor with ulcerative colitis or Crohn's disease, or a healthy co-twin of an affected twin (not recorded which). Sequenced sample: blood. This sequence joins TRBV5-6 and TRBJ2-5. Here the CDR3 reads CASSFQGFWAQYF.